This T cell receptor (beta chain) was captured in a study of response to subunit inactivated influenza vaccine. General study results and limits: With each seasonal influenza vaccination, the authors suggested, few new T cells are recruited.

TCRdb ran MiXCR on the RT-PCR reads and lists one entry per CDR3 protein. The sample yields more than 450,000 distinct CDR3 sequences, approximately 12% seen once. Concerning this clonotype: Its antigen is currently unknown.

V shed 3 bases and J 3 bases; nucleotides not matched to a gene: 4. The CDR3 covers 16 residues. Per the germline V gene, CDR1 is KGHDR and CDR2 is SFDVKD. This TCR came from a man aged 45-65 years who received an inactivated influenza vaccine. This sequence joins TRBV24-1 and TRBJ2-7, with TRBD2 matching 13 bases. The specimen was PBMCs from blood, collected on the day of vaccination. DNA for the CDR3: TGTGCCACCAGTGATAGGGGACTAGCGGGACGCTACGAGCAGTACTTC. Its translation: CATSDRGLAGRYEQYF.